The 29 T cell receptor beta chains listed next were all sequenced from one sample in a study of identical twins. TCRdb reanalysed the 5' RACE reads using MiXCR and keeps one entry per CDR3 protein. Of roughly 230,000 distinct CDR3 sequences listed, roughly 8% are singletons. The sample was also linked to a second study, of yellow fever vaccine responses in identical twins.

The sample consisted of CD8+ T cells sorted from blood. These receptors were obtained from a woman between 18 and 30 years old in good health.

The chain has TRBV6-5 and TRBJ2-7; 11 bases align to TRBD2. CDR3 size: 15 residues. The germline gives CDR1 MNHEY, CDR2 SVGAGI. The J segment lost 3 bases and the V segment lost 0 bases, leaving 1 base of the junction unmatched. The CDR3 reads CASSYSGLAVYEQYF. Here the CDR3 DNA reads TGTGCCAGCAGTTACTCGGGACTAGCGGTCTACGAGCAGTACTTC.

This clonotype has only a few counts. The V gene is TRBV5-1, the J gene TRBJ2-5, with 11 bases lining up with TRBD2. Germline-derived CDR1 and CDR2 are SGHRS and YFSETQ. The V gene end was trimmed by 0 bases and the J gene end by 0 bases; junction bases not matched to a gene: 1. This CDR3 has 16 residues. DNA of the CDR3: TGCGCCAGCAGCTTGGGGACTAGCGGGTACCAAGAGACCCAGTACTTC. It translates to CASSLGTSGYQETQYF.

The chain uses TRBV12-3 or TRBV12-4 and TRBJ1-2; D gene ambiguous. CDR3 size: 11 residues. V gave up 6 bases and J gave up 6 bases, with 8 bases separating them. The CDR3 spells CASSHSNGYTF. The CDR3 DNA sequence: TGTGCCAGCAGCCACAGTAATGGCTACACCTTC.

The chain carries TRBV7-9 and TRBJ2-1, with TRBD2 matching 7 bases. Germline V CDR1 and CDR2: SEHNR, FQNEAQ (reference sequence). The CDR3 loop spans 13 amino acids. V dropped 1 base and J dropped 7; count of bases not matched to a gene: 1. As DNA, the CDR3 is TGTGCCAGCAGCTTAGAGCGGGGTAATGAGCAGTTCTTC. Translation: CASSLERGNEQFF.

J is TRBJ1-1 and V is TRBV4-1; D possibly corresponds to TRBD1 (6 bases). V was pared by 8 bases and J by 4 bases, with 14 bases between. The CDR3 extends over 13 amino acids. Germline V gene sequence: CDR1 MGHRA, CDR2 YSYEKL. In DNA form, the CDR3 reads TGCGCCAGCCGGGGGGGGGCCGGCACTGAAGCTTTCTTT. Protein: CASRGGAGTEAFF.

This clonotype was counted between two and nine times. The rearrangement uses TRBV7-9 and TRBJ2-3; 8 bases map to TRBD2. The J segment lost 0 bases and the V segment lost 1 base, leaving 6 bases of the junction unmatched. Germline assignment: CDR1 SEHNR and CDR2 FQNEAQ (reference sequence). The CDR3 length is 17 residues. The CDR3 region has the DNA TGTGCCAGCAGCTTAGGACCACTAGCGGCGAGCACAGATACGCAGTATTTT. It yields the protein CASSLGPLAASTDTQYF.

This clonotype occurred a few times. The chain has TRBV20-1 and TRBJ2-3, with 9 bases aligning to TRBD2. This CDR3 is built from 15 residues. The V and J ends lost 6 bases and 5 bases, in that order; junction bases with no gene match: 12. CDR1 and CDR2 (germline): DFQATT, SNEGSKA (reference sequence). CDR3 protein: CSAPRTSVEGDTQYF. In DNA, the CDR3 is TGCAGTGCACCGCGGACTAGCGTTGAGGGAGATACGCAGTATTTT.

The chain combines TRBV9 with TRBJ2-3; TRBD2 agrees at 7 bases. Germline CDR1 SGDLS, CDR2 YYNGEE. The CDR3 loop spans 13 amino acids. After removal of 0 bases from V and 6 bases from J, the junction contained 1 base not matched to a gene. The CDR3, as DNA: TGTGCCAGCAGCGTAGGGGGGGGTGATACGCAGTATTTT. Translating gives CASSVGGGDTQYF.

This clonotype has just a few counts. This chain uses TRBV6-2 or TRBV6-3 with TRBJ1-6; D is undetermined. The ends were cut back, 2 bases at V and 8 bases at J, with 13 bases in the middle. Germline CDR1 reads MNHEY; CDR2 reads SVGEGT. The CDR3 consists of 15 residues. The CDR3, as DNA: TGTGCCAGCAGTTACCTAGTGGAGTTGGATTCACCCCTCCACTTT. Amino acid sequence: CASSYLVELDSPLHF.

This clonotype was recorded at least ten times. The rearrangement links TRBV27 to TRBJ2-5; 9 nucleotides line up with TRBD1. The germline V gene has CDR1 MNHEY and CDR2 SMNVEV (reference sequence). The CDR3 extends over 14 amino acids. Germline trimming cut 6 bases from V and 5 bases from J; bases unmatched to any gene: 7. The CDR3 nucleotides are TGTGCCAGCAGGGTGGACAGGGGAGGCGAGACCCAGTACTTC. Residues: CASRVDRGGETQYF.

The chain combines TRBV6-2 or TRBV6-3 with TRBJ2-3, with TRBD2 as a possible D gene (7 bases). The V end lost 5 bases, the J end lost 6 bases, and 15 bases lay between the germline ends. Germline CDR1 reads MNHEY; CDR2 reads SVGEGT. This CDR3 has 14 amino acids. This chain's CDR3 is CASSRGEGADTQYF. DNA for the CDR3: TGTGCCAGCAGTAGGGGGGAGGGTGCCGATACGCAGTATTTT.

The chain employs TRBV9 and TRBJ2-1, with D perhaps matching TRBD2 (6 bases). The germline CDR1 and CDR2 sequences are SGDLS and YYNGEE. V was pared by 0 bases and J by 8 bases, with 15 bases between. CDR3 length: 15 residues. This chain's CDR3 is CASSVGAGLWDEQFF. CDR3 nucleotide sequence: TGTGCCAGCAGCGTAGGGGCGGGGCTATGGGATGAGCAGTTCTTC.

The sample holds many counts of this clonotype. The V and J genes are TRBV5-1 and TRBJ2-3, with 7 bases matching TRBD2. Germline assignment: CDR1 SGHRS and CDR2 YFSETQ. The CDR3 length is 16 residues. V lost 2 bases to trimming and J lost 4 bases; unmatched junction nucleotides: 10. The chain's CDR3 is CASSLLTSQGPDTQYF. The CDR3 bases are TGCGCCAGCAGCTTACTGACTAGCCAGGGTCCAGATACGCAGTATTTT.

This clonotype was recorded many times. J is TRBJ2-7 and V is TRBV7-9, with D unclear. CDR1 SEHNR and CDR2 FQNEAQ come from the germline V gene (reference sequence). This CDR3 has 13 amino acids. V was cut by 4 bases and J by 0 bases, with 7 bases left in between. The CDR3 sequence is CASSSAGSYEQYF. CDR3 nucleotides: TGTGCCAGCAGCTCCGCCGGCTCCTACGAGCAGTACTTC.

This clonotype was observed a few times. J is TRBJ2-7 and V is TRBV12-5, with D perhaps TRBD2 (7 bases). There are 14 residues in the CDR3. V lost 6 bases, J lost 2 bases, and 14 bases lay in between. The germline V gene encodes CDR1 LGHNT and CDR2 FRNRAP. CDR3 amino acids: CASGPGGPAYEQYF. The DNA for the CDR3 is TGTGCTAGTGGCCCCGGGGGGCCAGCCTACGAGCAGTACTTC.

This clonotype appeared a few times. CDR3 coding DNA: TGTGCCAGCAGTTATGCGAGAGATGAGCAGTTCTTC. Encoded protein: CASSYARDEQFF. The V and J genes are TRBV6-5 and TRBJ2-1; no clear D gene. The germline CDR1 and CDR2 sequences are MNHEY and SVGAGI. CDR3 length: 12 amino acids. Trimming pared 3 bases from V and 8 bases from J, leaving 8 bases between.

This clonotype was observed a handful of times. The chain carries TRBV20-1 and TRBJ1-1, with D possibly TRBD1 on 6 matching bases. Deletions cut 1 base from V and 7 bases from J, with 16 bases between. The CDR3 length is 14 residues. The germline CDR1 and CDR2 sequences are DFQATT and SNEGSKA (reference sequence). This chain's CDR3 is CSARAAGHLIEAFF. The DNA for the CDR3 is TGCAGTGCTAGAGCAGCGGGACATCTGATTGAAGCTTTCTTT.

The chain links TRBV20-1 to TRBJ2-1; 9 bases are shared with TRBD2. J gave up 5 bases and V 0 bases, and 8 bases lay outside the gene matches. This CDR3 has 16 amino acids. CDR1 is DFQATT and CDR2 is SNEGSKA in the germline V gene (reference sequence). Here the CDR3 reads CSARDSLREGDNEQFF. The CDR3 DNA reads as TGCAGTGCTAGAGATTCTTTGCGGGAGGGGGACAATGAGCAGTTCTTC.

Only a few counts were recorded for this clonotype. The chain links TRBV20-1 to TRBJ2-7; TRBD2 aligns across 7 bases. The CDR3 is 14 residues long. CDR1 is DFQATT, CDR2 SNEGSKA, per germline (reference sequence). V was clipped by 0 bases and J by 3 bases; unmatched bases: 5. In nucleotides, the CDR3 is TGCAGTGCTAGAGATCTGTCGGGGGGCTACGAGCAGTACTTC. Protein product: CSARDLSGGYEQYF.

This clonotype was observed a handful of times. The CDR3 DNA reads as TGTGCCAGCAGTGACTCGGCGGACCCCCTCAGCAATCAGCCCCAGCATTTT. This gives the protein CASSDSADPLSNQPQHF. This chain links TRBV6-4 with TRBJ1-5, with D hard to call. Trimming stripped 0 bases from V and 1 base from J, with 13 bases between. From germline, CDR1 is MRHNA and CDR2 SNTAGT. This CDR3 spans 17 amino acids.

A word on this clonotype: Since a much larger clone is just one base distant, this may be a read error. This chain connects TRBV12-3 or TRBV12-4 to TRBJ2-6, with D perhaps matching TRBD1 (6 bases). The CDR3 runs to 18 residues. The CDR3 is CTISFGGQRLSGANVLTF. The CDR3 bases are TGTACCATCAGTTTCGGCGGACAGAGACTATCTGGGGCCAACGTCCTGACTTTC.

The gene calls are TRBV24-1 and TRBJ2-2; D not certain. The CDR3 covers 12 residues. V dropped 3 bases and J dropped 5 bases, with 3 bases sitting between them. CDR1 is KGHDR and CDR2 is SFDVKD in the germline V gene. DNA of the CDR3: TGTGCCACCAGTGATGTTACCGGGGAGCTGTTTTTT. This codes for CATSDVTGELFF.

The J gene is TRBJ2-1, the V gene TRBV11-2; 12 bases are shared with TRBD2. J was trimmed by 10 bases and V by 1 base; bases with no gene match: 5. Germline lookup yields CDR1 SGHAT and CDR2 FQNNGV. The CDR3 sequence is 15 residues long. DNA of the CDR3: TGTGCCAGCAGCTTAGGTGCTAGCGGGAGGGCCGAGCAGTTCTTC. It yields the protein CASSLGASGRAEQFF.

This clonotype has just a few counts. This chain links TRBV5-8 with TRBJ2-7; TRBD2 might be the D (5 bases). Trimming cost V 3 bases and J 2 bases, with 21 bases left between them. From germline, CDR1 is SGHTS and CDR2 YDEGEE. This CDR3 has 17 residues. The CDR3 region is CASSWPPRVLKTYEQYF. CDR3 sequence (DNA): TGTGCCAGCAGCTGGCCCCCGCGGGTCTTAAAAACCTACGAGCAGTACTTC.

For the CDR3, the DNA is TGCAGTGCGAAAGGGACAGGGAATGGCTACACCTTC. Protein sequence: CSAKGTGNGYTF. The chain uses TRBV20-1 and TRBJ1-2; TRBD1 agrees at 9 bases. The CDR3 sequence is 12 residues long. V lost 6 bases, J lost 6 bases, and 5 bases stayed unmatched. Germline lookup yields CDR1 DFQATT and CDR2 SNEGSKA (reference sequence).

The V gene is TRBV11-2, the J gene TRBJ2-1; D is perhaps TRBD2 (6 bases). The V end was cut by 6 bases, the J end by 5 bases, with 17 bases between. Germline-derived CDR1 and CDR2 are SGHAT and FQNNGV. The CDR3 extends over 15 amino acids. The CDR3, as DNA: TGTGCCAGCAGAAGTTGGGCGGGAACCCACAATGAGCAGTTCTTC. This sequence encodes CASRSWAGTHNEQFF.

This clonotype was seen repeatedly, ten times or more. The chain joins TRBV28 to TRBJ1-1; tentatively, D is TRBD1 (6 bases). Trimming took off 3 bases at V and 4 bases at J, with 9 bases between the two ends. Germline CDR1 is MDHEN and CDR2 is SYDVKM. The CDR3 loop spans 13 amino acids. The CDR3 bases are TGTGCCAGCAGTTTTCGAGGGGGCACTGAAGCTTTCTTT. It is translated as CASSFRGGTEAFF.

The V gene is TRBV29-1, the J gene TRBJ2-7; 7 positions agree with TRBD1. Germline CDR1 and CDR2: SQVTM and ANQGSEA. CDR3 length: 12 residues. V dropped 5 bases and J dropped 3; count of bases not matched to a gene: 4. CDR3 nucleotides: TGCAGCGTTACTGACAGGGACTACGAGCAGTACTTC. This gives the protein CSVTDRDYEQYF.

The gene calls are TRBV12-3 or TRBV12-4 and TRBJ2-1; 7 positions agree with TRBD1. The CDR3 totals 13 residues. J was trimmed by 7 bases and V by 7 bases; bases with no gene match: 7. CDR3 bases: TGTGCCAGCAAGGCAGGGGGTACAAATGAGCAGTTCTTC. It specifies CASKAGGTNEQFF.